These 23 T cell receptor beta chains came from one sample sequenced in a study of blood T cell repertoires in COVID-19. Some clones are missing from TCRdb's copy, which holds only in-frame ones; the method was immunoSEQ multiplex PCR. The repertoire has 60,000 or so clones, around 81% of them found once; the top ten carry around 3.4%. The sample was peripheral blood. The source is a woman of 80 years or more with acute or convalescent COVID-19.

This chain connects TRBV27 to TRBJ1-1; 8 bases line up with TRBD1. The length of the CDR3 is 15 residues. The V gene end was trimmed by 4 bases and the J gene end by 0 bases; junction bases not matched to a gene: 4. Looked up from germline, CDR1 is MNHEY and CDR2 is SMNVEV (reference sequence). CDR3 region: CASSSLGQVNTEAFF. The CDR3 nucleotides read TGTGCCAGCAGTTCACTGGGACAGGTGAACACTGAAGCTTTCTTT.

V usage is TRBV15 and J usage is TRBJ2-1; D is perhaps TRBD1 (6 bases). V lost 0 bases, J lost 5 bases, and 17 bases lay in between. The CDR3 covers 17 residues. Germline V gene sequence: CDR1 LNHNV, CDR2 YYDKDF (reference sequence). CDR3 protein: CATSRDKGTTYNNEQFF. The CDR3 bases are TGTGCCACCAGCAGAGATAAGGGGACAACCTACAACAATGAGCAGTTCTTC.

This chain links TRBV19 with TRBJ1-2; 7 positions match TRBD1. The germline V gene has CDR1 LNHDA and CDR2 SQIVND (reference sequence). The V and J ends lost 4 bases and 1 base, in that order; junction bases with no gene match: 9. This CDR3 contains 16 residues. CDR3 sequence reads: CASSTVRDSNNYGYTF. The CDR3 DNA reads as TGTGCCAGTAGTACCGTCCGGGACAGCAATAACTATGGCTACACCTTC.

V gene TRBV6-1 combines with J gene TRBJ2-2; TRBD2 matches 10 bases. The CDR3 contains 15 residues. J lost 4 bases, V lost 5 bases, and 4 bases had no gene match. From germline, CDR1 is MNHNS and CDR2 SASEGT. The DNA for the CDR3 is TGTGCCAGCAGTCACCTAGCGGGAGCCACCGGGGAGCTGTTTTTT. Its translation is CASSHLAGATGELFF.

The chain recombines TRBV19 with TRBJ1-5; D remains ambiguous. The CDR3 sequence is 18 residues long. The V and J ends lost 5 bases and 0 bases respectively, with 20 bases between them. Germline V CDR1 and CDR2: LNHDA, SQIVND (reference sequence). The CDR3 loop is CASSPGRGRGNSNQPQHF. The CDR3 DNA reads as TGTGCCAGTAGTCCTGGACGTGGACGGGGTAATAGCAATCAGCCCCAGCATTTT. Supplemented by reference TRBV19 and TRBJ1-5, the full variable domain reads DGGITQSPKYLFRKEGQNVTLSCEQNLNHDAMYWYRQDPGQGLRLIYYSQIVNDFQKGDIAEGYSVSREKKESFPLTVTSAQKNPTAFYLCASSPGRGRGNSNQPQHFGDGTRLSIL.

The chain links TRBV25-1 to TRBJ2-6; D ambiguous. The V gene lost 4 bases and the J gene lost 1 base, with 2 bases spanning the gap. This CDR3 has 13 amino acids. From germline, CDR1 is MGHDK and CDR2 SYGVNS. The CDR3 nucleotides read TGTGCCAGCAGTGTATCTGGGGCCAACGTCCTGACTTTC. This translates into CASSVSGANVLTF.

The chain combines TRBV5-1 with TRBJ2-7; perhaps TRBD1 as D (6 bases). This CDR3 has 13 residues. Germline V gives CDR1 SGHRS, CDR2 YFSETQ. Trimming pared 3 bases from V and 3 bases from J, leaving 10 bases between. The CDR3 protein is CASSWGQNYEQYF. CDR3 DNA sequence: TGCGCCAGCAGCTGGGGGCAAAACTACGAGCAGTACTTC.

The CDR3 loop is CASSPEDYPLYNEQFF. DNA of the CDR3: TGTGCCAGCAGCCCAGAGGACTATCCCCTCTACAATGAGCAGTTCTTC. The chain is built from TRBV3-1 (or the pseudogene TRBV3-2) and TRBJ2-1; possible D gene TRBD2, 6 bases. Germline CDR1 LGHDT, CDR2 YNNKEL (reference sequence). This CDR3 is built from 16 residues. V shed 4 bases and J shed 3 bases, with 16 bases lying between them.

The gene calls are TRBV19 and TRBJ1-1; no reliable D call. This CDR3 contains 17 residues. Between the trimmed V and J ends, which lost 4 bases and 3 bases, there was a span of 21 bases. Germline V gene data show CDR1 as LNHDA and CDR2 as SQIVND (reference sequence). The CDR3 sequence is CASSNPRLRVRDTEAFF. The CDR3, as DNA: TGTGCCAGTAGTAACCCCCGTCTTAGGGTGCGGGACACTGAAGCTTTCTTT.

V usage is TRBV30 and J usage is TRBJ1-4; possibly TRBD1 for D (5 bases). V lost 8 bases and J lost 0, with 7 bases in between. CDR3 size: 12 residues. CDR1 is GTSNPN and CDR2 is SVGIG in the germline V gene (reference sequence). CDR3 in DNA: TGTGCCCAAGGGGCAACTAATGAAAAACTGTTTTTT. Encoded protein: CAQGATNEKLFF.

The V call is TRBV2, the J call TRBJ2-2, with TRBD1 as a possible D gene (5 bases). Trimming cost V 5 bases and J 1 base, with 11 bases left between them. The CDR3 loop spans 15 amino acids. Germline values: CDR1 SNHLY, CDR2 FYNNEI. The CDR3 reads CASSQGLENTGELFF. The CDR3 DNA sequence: TGTGCCAGCAGTCAGGGCCTAGAGAACACCGGGGAGCTGTTTTTT. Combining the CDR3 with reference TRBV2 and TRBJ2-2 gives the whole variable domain EPEVTQTPSHQVTQMGQEVILRCVPISNHLYFYWYRQILGQKVEFLVSFYNNEISEKSEIFDDQFSVERPDGSNFTLKIRSTKLEDSAMYFCASSQGLENTGELFFGEGSRLTVL.

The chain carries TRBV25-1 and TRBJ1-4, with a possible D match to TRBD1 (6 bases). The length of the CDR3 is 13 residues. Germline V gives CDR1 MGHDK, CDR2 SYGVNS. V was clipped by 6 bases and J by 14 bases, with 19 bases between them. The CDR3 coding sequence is TGTGCCAGCAGCGAGCCTGGGGCAAGGGGGCTGTTTTTT. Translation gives CASSEPGARGLFF.

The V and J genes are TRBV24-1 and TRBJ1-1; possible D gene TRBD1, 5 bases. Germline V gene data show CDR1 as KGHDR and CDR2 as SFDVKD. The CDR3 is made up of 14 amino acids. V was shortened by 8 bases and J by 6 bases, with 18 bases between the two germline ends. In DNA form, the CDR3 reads TGTGCCACCAAGGGCGTCGGGGGGACGGCTGAAGCTTTCTTT. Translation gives CATKGVGGTAEAFF.

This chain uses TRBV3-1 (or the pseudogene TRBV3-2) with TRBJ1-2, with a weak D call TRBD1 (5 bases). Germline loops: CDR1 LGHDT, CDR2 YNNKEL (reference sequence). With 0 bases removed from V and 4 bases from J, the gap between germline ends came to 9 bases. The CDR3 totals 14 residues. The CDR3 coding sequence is TGTGCCAGCAGCCAAGACAGGGAAGCCTATGGCTACACCTTC. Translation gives CASSQDREAYGYTF.

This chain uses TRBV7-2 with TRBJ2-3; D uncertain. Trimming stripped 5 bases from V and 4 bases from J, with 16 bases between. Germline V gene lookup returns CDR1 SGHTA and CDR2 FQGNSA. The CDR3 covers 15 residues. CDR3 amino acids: CASSPHSSISDTQYF. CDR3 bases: TGTGCCAGCAGCCCACACAGCTCCATTTCAGATACGCAGTATTTT.

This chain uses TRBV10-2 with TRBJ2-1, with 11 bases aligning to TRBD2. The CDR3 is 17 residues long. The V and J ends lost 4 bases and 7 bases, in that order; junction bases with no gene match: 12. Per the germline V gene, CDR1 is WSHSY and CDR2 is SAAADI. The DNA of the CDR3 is TGCGCCAGCAGTGTCGGTAGCGGGAGGGTCTGGAGTAATGAGCAGTTCTTC. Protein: CASSVGSGRVWSNEQFF.

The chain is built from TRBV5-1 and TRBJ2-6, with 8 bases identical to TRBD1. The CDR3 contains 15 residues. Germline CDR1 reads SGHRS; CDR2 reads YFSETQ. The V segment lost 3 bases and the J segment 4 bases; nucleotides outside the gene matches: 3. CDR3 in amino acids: CASSSTGVGANVLTF. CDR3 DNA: TGCGCCAGCAGCTCGACAGGGGTAGGGGCCAACGTCCTGACTTTC.

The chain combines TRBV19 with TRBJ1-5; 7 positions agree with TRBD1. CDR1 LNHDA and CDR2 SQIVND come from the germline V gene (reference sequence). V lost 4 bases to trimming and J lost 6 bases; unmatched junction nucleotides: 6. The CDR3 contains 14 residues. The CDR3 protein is CASSTQGESQPQHF. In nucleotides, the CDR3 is TGTGCCAGTAGTACTCAGGGGGAGAGTCAGCCCCAGCATTTT.

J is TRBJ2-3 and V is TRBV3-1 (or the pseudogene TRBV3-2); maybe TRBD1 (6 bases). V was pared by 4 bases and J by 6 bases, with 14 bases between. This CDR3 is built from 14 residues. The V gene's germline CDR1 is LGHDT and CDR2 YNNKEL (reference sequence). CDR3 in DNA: TGTGCCAGCAGCCTTACGGACAGAGGCGATACGCAGTATTTT. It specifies CASSLTDRGDTQYF.

The CDR3 nucleotides read TGTGCCAGCAGCGTGGGGGGGGGCGCAGATACGCAGTATTTT. Protein sequence: CASSVGGGADTQYF. V and J are TRBV5-4 and TRBJ2-3; a possible D gene is TRBD2 (7 bases). V lost 4 bases and J 4 bases, leaving 13 bases between the germline ends. Germline values: CDR1 SGHNT, CDR2 YYREEE (reference sequence). The CDR3 runs to 14 residues. The entire variable domain, with the rest obtained from reference TRBV5-4 and TRBJ2-3, is as follows: ETGVTQSPTHLIKTRGQQVTLRCSSQSGHNTVSWYQQALGQGPQFIFQYYREEENGRGNFPPRFSGLQFPNYSSELNVNALELDDSALYLCASSVGGGADTQYFGPGTRLTVL.

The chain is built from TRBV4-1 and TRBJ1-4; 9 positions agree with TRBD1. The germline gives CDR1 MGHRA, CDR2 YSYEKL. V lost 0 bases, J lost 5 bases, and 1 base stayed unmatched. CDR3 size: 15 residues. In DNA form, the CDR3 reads TGCGCCAGCAGCCAAGATGGGACAGGGAATGAAAAACTGTTTTTT. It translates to CASSQDGTGNEKLFF.

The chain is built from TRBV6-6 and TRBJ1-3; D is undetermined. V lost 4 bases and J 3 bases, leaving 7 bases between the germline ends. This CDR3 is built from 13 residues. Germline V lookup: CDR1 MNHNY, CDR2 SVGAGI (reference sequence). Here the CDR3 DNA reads TGTGCCAGCAGTTTGATCAGTGGAAACACCATATATTTT. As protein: CASSLISGNTIYF.

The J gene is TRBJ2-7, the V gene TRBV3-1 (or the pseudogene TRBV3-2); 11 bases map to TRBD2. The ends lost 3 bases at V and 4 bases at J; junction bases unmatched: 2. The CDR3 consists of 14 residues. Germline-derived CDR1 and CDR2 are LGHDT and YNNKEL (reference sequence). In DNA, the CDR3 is TGTGCCAGCAGCCAGAGGACTAGCGGGTACGAGCAGTACTTC. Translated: CASSQRTSGYEQYF.